The rows below give T cell receptor beta chains drawn from one sample of a study of T cell changes during pregnancy in multiple sclerosis. Profiled with immunoSEQ multiplex PCR; TCRdb holds only in-frame clones, not every one. Among some 120,000 clones listed, over 85% were seen once. Sequences were derived from peripheral blood, sampled before pregnancy. Receptor source: a female donor with multiple sclerosis, enrolled in a pregnancy study. Each CDR3 is given with its conserved first and last residue. D genes are given only for firm matches. Not all rows give a size; the values are once, few, many and, for expanded clones, a class.

d_gene: TRBD2; v_gene: TRBV27; abundance: NA; j_gene: TRBJ2-2; CDR3nt: TGTGCCAGCAGTCCCCCCCTAGCGGGAGTAAGGACCGGGGAGCTGTTTTTT; CDR3aa: CASSPPLAGVRTGELFF
d_gene: NA; v_gene: TRBV5-1; abundance: NA; j_gene: TRBJ2-1; CDR3nt: TGCGCCAGCAGCTTGGTGCTGGCAGGCTCCTACAATGAGCAGTTCTTC; CDR3aa: CASSLVLAGSYNEQFF
d_gene: NA; v_gene: TRBV30; abundance: NA; j_gene: TRBJ1-1; CDR3nt: TGTGCCTGGAGTGTACGCGCGAACCTTGAAGCTTTCTTT; CDR3aa: CAWSVRANLEAFF
d_gene: NA; v_gene: TRBV5-6; abundance: NA; j_gene: TRBJ1-1; CDR3nt: TGTGCCAGCACCTCATACGGGTTGAACACTGAAGCTTTCTTT; CDR3aa: CASTSYGLNTEAFF
d_gene: NA; v_gene: TRBV25-1; abundance: NA; j_gene: TRBJ2-7; CDR3nt: TGTGCCAGCAGTGATTTAACAGGCCGAGGTGAGCAGTACTTC; CDR3aa: CASSDLTGRGEQYF
d_gene: TRBD2; v_gene: TRBV30; abundance: NA; j_gene: TRBJ2-7; CDR3nt: TGTGCCTGGAGTTTAGGGCGGGAGAACGAGCAGTACTTC; CDR3aa: CAWSLGRENEQYF
d_gene: TRBD2; v_gene: TRBV18; abundance: NA; j_gene: TRBJ2-7; CDR3nt: TGTGCCAGCCACAGCGGGACGAGGGGCGACTACGAGCAGTACTTC; CDR3aa: CASHSGTRGDYEQYF
d_gene: TRBD2; v_gene: TRBV6-1; abundance: NA; j_gene: TRBJ2-7; CDR3nt: TGTGCCAGCATTGGACTAGCGGGGCACTACGAGCAGTACTTC; CDR3aa: CASIGLAGHYEQYF
d_gene: TRBD1; v_gene: TRBV27; abundance: NA; j_gene: TRBJ1-1; CDR3nt: TGTGCCAGCAGTTGGCGCACAGGGGGCGCGGGCACTGAAGCTTTCTTT; CDR3aa: CASSWRTGGAGTEAFF
d_gene: TRBD1; v_gene: TRBV6-5; abundance: NA; j_gene: TRBJ1-2; CDR3nt: TGTGCCAGCACAACCCGGGACAGGGAGAGCTATGGCTACACCTTC; CDR3aa: CASTTRDRESYGYTF
d_gene: NA; v_gene: TRBV18; abundance: NA; j_gene: TRBJ1-3; CDR3nt: TGTGCCAGCTCACCCCGTGCTGGAAACACCATATATTTT; CDR3aa: CASSPRAGNTIYF
d_gene: NA; v_gene: TRBV28; abundance: NA; j_gene: TRBJ1-5; CDR3nt: TGTGCCAGCAGTTCAATACTACAGGTTAGCAATCAGCCCCAGCATTTT; CDR3aa: CASSSILQVSNQPQHF
d_gene: NA; v_gene: TRBV7-6; abundance: once; j_gene: TRBJ1-4; CDR3nt: TGTGCCAGCAGCACTCTGGGAGTGAATGAAAAACTGTTTTTT; CDR3aa: CASSTLGVNEKLFF
d_gene: TRBD1; v_gene: TRBV5-1; abundance: few; j_gene: TRBJ2-3; CDR3nt: TGCGCCAGCAGCTTGGAGGGACAGGGGGCCGCAGATACGCAGTATTTT; CDR3aa: CASSLEGQGAADTQYF
d_gene: TRBD1; v_gene: TRBV7-2; abundance: NA; j_gene: TRBJ1-6; CDR3nt: TGTGCCAGCAGCTTAGACAGGGGCGCCTTTTCACCCCTCCACTTT; CDR3aa: CASSLDRGAFSPLHF
d_gene: TRBD1; v_gene: TRBV5-6; abundance: NA; j_gene: TRBJ1-1; CDR3nt: TGTGCCAGCAGCACCGACAGGGGTGGAGGGAACACTGAAGCTTTCTTT; CDR3aa: CASSTDRGGGNTEAFF
d_gene: TRBD1; v_gene: TRBV10-2; abundance: NA; j_gene: TRBJ2-5; CDR3nt: TGCGCCAGTCTCCGGGACAGACAAGAGACCCAGTACTTC; CDR3aa: CASLRDRQETQYF
d_gene: NA; v_gene: TRBV19; abundance: once; j_gene: TRBJ1-1; CDR3nt: TGTGCCAGTAGTATGGGTTCGGGGGCTGAAGCTTTCTTT; CDR3aa: CASSMGSGAEAFF
d_gene: NA; v_gene: TRBV6-5; abundance: NA; j_gene: TRBJ2-7; CDR3nt: TGTGCCAGCAGTTACTCGAAACCAGGGGCCGACGAGCAGTACTTC; CDR3aa: CASSYSKPGADEQYF
d_gene: NA; v_gene: TRBV19; abundance: NA; j_gene: TRBJ2-6; CDR3nt: TGTGCCAGTACAAGGAGGGTGTATGGGGCCAACGTCCTGACTTTC; CDR3aa: CASTRRVYGANVLTF
d_gene: NA; v_gene: TRBV5-4; abundance: few; j_gene: TRBJ1-2; CDR3nt: TGTGCCAGCAGCTTGGAGGGGGTTCAAGGCTACACCTTC; CDR3aa: CASSLEGVQGYTF
d_gene: NA; v_gene: TRBV6-5; abundance: NA; j_gene: TRBJ2-5; CDR3nt: TGTGCCACCCAAGGCGAGGGAGGCAAAGAGACCCAGTACTTC; CDR3aa: CATQGEGGKETQYF
d_gene: NA; v_gene: TRBV6-1; abundance: NA; j_gene: TRBJ1-1; CDR3nt: TGTGCCAGCAGTGAAGGAGTGAACACTGAAGCTTTCTTT; CDR3aa: CASSEGVNTEAFF
d_gene: NA; v_gene: TRBV18; abundance: NA; j_gene: TRBJ1-3; CDR3nt: TGTGCCAGCTCCCGCGGTGCCAGCTCTGGAAACACCATATATTTT; CDR3aa: CASSRGASSGNTIYF
d_gene: NA; v_gene: TRBV2; abundance: NA; j_gene: TRBJ1-1; CDR3nt: TGTGCCAGCAAGACAGTGGTTGAAGCTTTCTTT; CDR3aa: CASKTVVEAFF
d_gene: TRBD2; v_gene: TRBV9; abundance: NA; j_gene: TRBJ2-1; CDR3nt: TGTGCCAGCAGCGTAGGAGCGGGAGGTCTCCTCGAGAATGAGCAGTTCTTC; CDR3aa: CASSVGAGGLLENEQFF
d_gene: NA; v_gene: TRBV2; abundance: NA; j_gene: TRBJ1-4; CDR3nt: TGTGCCAGCAGTGGGGGCGCCCATGAAAAACTGTTTTTT; CDR3aa: CASSGGAHEKLFF
d_gene: TRBD1; v_gene: TRBV19; abundance: NA; j_gene: TRBJ2-7; CDR3nt: TGTGCCAGTAGTAACAGGGGGTTTGGATACGAGCAGTACTTC; CDR3aa: CASSNRGFGYEQYF
d_gene: NA; v_gene: TRBV19; abundance: once; j_gene: TRBJ1-4; CDR3nt: TGTGCCAGTAGTATTTACCCGGGACAACTGAATGAAAAACTGTTTTTT; CDR3aa: CASSIYPGQLNEKLFF
d_gene: TRBD1; v_gene: TRBV5-1; abundance: NA; j_gene: TRBJ1-5; CDR3nt: TGCGCCAGCAGCTTGGGGGGCGGGACAGGCTATCAGCCCCAGCATTTT; CDR3aa: CASSLGGGTGYQPQHF
d_gene: NA; v_gene: TRBV6-5; abundance: NA; j_gene: TRBJ2-7; CDR3nt: TGTGCCAGCAGTACAGGATCCTACGAGCAGTACTTC; CDR3aa: CASSTGSYEQYF
d_gene: TRBD1; v_gene: TRBV19; abundance: NA; j_gene: TRBJ1-4; CDR3nt: TGTGCCAGTAGGGACAGGGGCGGTGAAAAACTGTTTTTT; CDR3aa: CASRDRGGEKLFF
d_gene: NA; v_gene: TRBV5-4; abundance: once; j_gene: TRBJ2-7; CDR3nt: TGTGCCAGCAGCCCCGGACAGCACAGGAGCTCCTACGAGCAGTACTTC; CDR3aa: CASSPGQHRSSYEQYF
d_gene: NA; v_gene: TRBV7-9; abundance: NA; j_gene: TRBJ1-1; CDR3nt: TGTGCCAGCAGCACAGGGTACACTGAAGCTTTCTTT; CDR3aa: CASSTGYTEAFF
d_gene: NA; v_gene: TRBV5-1; abundance: NA; j_gene: TRBJ2-7; CDR3nt: TGCGCCAGCAGCTTGGCCGGAGCATTCGTACCCCTCGAGCAGTACTTC; CDR3aa: CASSLAGAFVPLEQYF
d_gene: TRBD2; v_gene: TRBV5-1; abundance: NA; j_gene: TRBJ2-1; CDR3nt: TGCGCCAGCAGCGCCCTAGCGGCAAGCTCCTACAATGAGCAGTTCTTC; CDR3aa: CASSALAASSYNEQFF
d_gene: TRBD1; v_gene: TRBV15; abundance: NA; j_gene: TRBJ2-2; CDR3nt: TGTGCCACCAGCAGCTCAATTGGGGGACAGGCATCCACCGGGGAGCTGTTTTTT; CDR3aa: CATSSSIGGQASTGELFF
d_gene: TRBD2; v_gene: TRBV4-2; abundance: NA; j_gene: TRBJ2-7; CDR3nt: TGTGCCAGCAGCCAAGCTGGTAGCGGGAGCGGGGGCGAGCAGTACTTC; CDR3aa: CASSQAGSGSGGEQYF
d_gene: TRBD1; v_gene: TRBV5-5; abundance: NA; j_gene: TRBJ2-7; CDR3nt: TGTGCCAGCAGCTTTTGGGGGACAGGGAGCTCCTACGAGCAGTACTTC; CDR3aa: CASSFWGTGSSYEQYF
d_gene: TRBD1; v_gene: TRBV30; abundance: NA; j_gene: TRBJ1-5; CDR3nt: TGTGCCTGGACCTCCGGACAGGGGAATCAGCCCCAGCATTTT; CDR3aa: CAWTSGQGNQPQHF
d_gene: NA; v_gene: TRBV28; abundance: NA; j_gene: TRBJ2-1; CDR3nt: TGTGCCAGCAGTCCCGGGGGGCTGGATGAGCAGTTCTTC; CDR3aa: CASSPGGLDEQFF
d_gene: NA; v_gene: TRBV19; abundance: few; j_gene: TRBJ1-5; CDR3nt: TGTGCCAGTAGTCAAGAGAGCAATCAGCCCCAGCATTTT; CDR3aa: CASSQESNQPQHF
d_gene: TRBD1; v_gene: TRBV14; abundance: NA; j_gene: TRBJ1-4; CDR3nt: TGTGCCAGCAGCCAGGCGAGACAGGGGTGGGATGAAAAACTGTTTTTT; CDR3aa: CASSQARQGWDEKLFF
d_gene: NA; v_gene: TRBV4-1; abundance: NA; j_gene: TRBJ2-7; CDR3nt: TGCGCCAGCAGCCAAGATTCGCAGGTCACCTACGAGCAGTACTTC; CDR3aa: CASSQDSQVTYEQYF
d_gene: NA; v_gene: TRBV18; abundance: NA; j_gene: TRBJ1-1; CDR3nt: TGTGCCAGCTCCCTCTGGGGGAGGACTGAAGCTTTCTTT; CDR3aa: CASSLWGRTEAFF
d_gene: TRBD2; v_gene: TRBV5-4; abundance: NA; j_gene: TRBJ2-3; CDR3nt: TGTGCCAGCAGCAGGGCTAGCGGGGGGGCATCTTTATTTAGCACAGATACGCAGTATTTT; CDR3aa: CASSRASGGASLFSTDTQYF
d_gene: TRBD1; v_gene: TRBV7-9; abundance: NA; j_gene: TRBJ1-2; CDR3nt: TGTGCCAGCAGCCACAGCGACAGGGACTATGGCTACACCTTC; CDR3aa: CASSHSDRDYGYTF
d_gene: NA; v_gene: TRBV28; abundance: once; j_gene: TRBJ2-4; CDR3nt: TGTGCCAGCAGTTTATTTGGACTCCGAACCCTGGCCAAAAACATTCAGTACTTC; CDR3aa: CASSLFGLRTLAKNIQYF
d_gene: TRBD2; v_gene: TRBV19; abundance: NA; j_gene: TRBJ2-4; CDR3nt: TGTGCCAGTAGTATCGGGGGGGCAAACATTCAGTACTTC; CDR3aa: CASSIGGANIQYF
d_gene: TRBD1; v_gene: TRBV2; abundance: NA; j_gene: TRBJ2-3; CDR3nt: TGTGCCAGCAGGCAGGACAGGGGAAAAACAGATACGCAGTATTTT; CDR3aa: CASRQDRGKTDTQYF
d_gene: NA; v_gene: TRBV2; abundance: NA; j_gene: TRBJ1-5; CDR3nt: TGTGCCAGCACCCGGGCGGGGAGCAATCAGCCCCAGCATTTT; CDR3aa: CASTRAGSNQPQHF
d_gene: TRBD1; v_gene: TRBV2; abundance: NA; j_gene: TRBJ1-5; CDR3nt: TGTGCCAGCAGTGAAACCAGGGGGCTCAATCAGCCCCAGCATTTT; CDR3aa: CASSETRGLNQPQHF
d_gene: NA; v_gene: TRBV2; abundance: NA; j_gene: TRBJ2-7; CDR3nt: TGTGCCAGCAGTGAACCGCGTCCCCTACCTCCGGGTGAGCAGTACTTC; CDR3aa: CASSEPRPLPPGEQYF
d_gene: NA; v_gene: TRBV5-1; abundance: NA; j_gene: TRBJ1-4; CDR3nt: TGCGCCAGCAGCTTGAATGCGAGGTCTAATGAAAAACTGTTTTTT; CDR3aa: CASSLNARSNEKLFF